The present TCR beta chain was sequenced within a study of CD8+ T cells in alopecia areata. Study-level information: Dosing spanned 6 to 18 months on tofacitinib, then 6 months off drug.

RNA, once extracted, was reverse transcribed into cDNA for use as the sequencing template. The assay was immunoSEQ multiplex PCR, and TCRdb's table has in-frame clones only and misses some. The sample includes 120,000 to 150,000 clones, 47% seen only once; the top ten take roughly 6.8%. The TCR sequence derives from a human donor with alopecia areata. Input material: CD4+ T cells sorted from blood.

CDR3 region: CASSEEFGTQYF. The CDR3 DNA sequence: TGTGCCAGCAGTGAAGAGTTTGGTACGCAGTATTTT. The V and J genes are TRBV6-5 and TRBJ2-3; D unclear. Germline V CDR1 and CDR2: MNHEY, SVGAGI. V lost 5 bases and J lost 8, with 11 bases in between. The CDR3 totals 12 residues.